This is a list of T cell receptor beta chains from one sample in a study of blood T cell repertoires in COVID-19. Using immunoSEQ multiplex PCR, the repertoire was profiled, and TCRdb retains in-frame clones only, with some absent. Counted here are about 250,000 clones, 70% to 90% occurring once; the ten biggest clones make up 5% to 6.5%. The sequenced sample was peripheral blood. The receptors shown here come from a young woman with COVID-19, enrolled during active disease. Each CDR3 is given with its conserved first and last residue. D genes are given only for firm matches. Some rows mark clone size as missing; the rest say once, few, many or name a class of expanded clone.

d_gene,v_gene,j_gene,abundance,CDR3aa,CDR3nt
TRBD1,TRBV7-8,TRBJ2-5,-,CASSYSDRQETQYF,TGTGCCAGCAGCTATTCGGACAGGCAAGAGACCCAGTACTTC
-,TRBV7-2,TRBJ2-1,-,CASSSAASQGADNEQFF,TGTGCCAGCAGCTCCGCGGCCTCACAGGGCGCGGACAATGAGCAGTTCTTC
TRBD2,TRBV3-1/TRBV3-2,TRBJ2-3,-,CASSQRLAGSTDTQYF,TGTGCCAGCAGCCAACGACTAGCGGGTAGCACAGATACGCAGTATTTT
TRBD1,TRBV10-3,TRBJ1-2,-,CAISESGRGHYGYTF,TGTGCCATCAGTGAGTCTGGCAGGGGGCACTATGGCTACACCTTC
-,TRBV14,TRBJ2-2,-,CASGVITGELFF,TGTGCCAGCGGAGTAATCACCGGGGAGCTGTTTTTT
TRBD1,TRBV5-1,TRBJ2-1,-,CASSLGQGHNEQFF,TGCGCCAGCAGCTTAGGACAGGGGCACAATGAGCAGTTCTTC
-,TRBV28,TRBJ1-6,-,CASSLDHGGLNSPLHF,TGTGCCAGCAGTTTAGACCACGGGGGGCTTAATTCACCCCTCCACTTT
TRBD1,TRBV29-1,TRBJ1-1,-,CSVGQGRTEAFF,TGCAGCGTTGGACAGGGTCGCACTGAAGCTTTCTTT
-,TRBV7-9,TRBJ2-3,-,CASSRGGTDTQYF,TGTGCCAGCAGCCGCGGGGGCACAGATACGCAGTATTTT
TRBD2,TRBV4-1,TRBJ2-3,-,CASSPRTSGITDTQYF,TGCGCCAGCAGCCCCCGGACTAGCGGGATCACAGATACGCAGTATTTT
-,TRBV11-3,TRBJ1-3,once,CASTQTYPSHRSGNTIYF,TGTGCCAGCACCCAAACCTACCCATCGCACCGCTCTGGAAACACCATATATTTT
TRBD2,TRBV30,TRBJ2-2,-,CAWSVLSAGDNTGELFF,TGTGCCTGGAGTGTCCTCTCGGCGGGAGACAACACCGGGGAGCTGTTTTTT
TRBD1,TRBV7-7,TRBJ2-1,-,CASSPWTGVVNEQFF,TGTGCTAGCAGCCCCTGGACAGGGGTTGTCAATGAGCAGTTCTTC
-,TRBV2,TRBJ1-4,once,CASSGGIQNEKLFF,TGTGCCAGCAGTGGTGGTATACAGAATGAAAAACTGTTTTTT
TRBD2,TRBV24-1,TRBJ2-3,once,CATSDLDAQLAGSTDTQYF,TGTGCCACCAGTGATCTCGACGCACAGCTAGCGGGTAGCACAGATACGCAGTATTTT
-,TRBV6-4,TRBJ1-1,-,CASSTRSEAFF,TGTGCCAGCAGCACTCGGTCAGAAGCTTTCTTT
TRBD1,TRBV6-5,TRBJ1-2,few,CASSIRTGSDGYTF,TGTGCCAGCAGTATCCGGACAGGGTCTGATGGCTACACCTTC
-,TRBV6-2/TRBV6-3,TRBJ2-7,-,CASSLYRDGRQYF,TGTGCCAGCAGTCTATACAGGGACGGTCGGCAGTACTTC
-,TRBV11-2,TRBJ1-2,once,CASSLGPVYGYTF,TGTGCCAGCAGCTTAGGGCCAGTTTATGGCTACACCTTC
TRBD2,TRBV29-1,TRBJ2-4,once,CSVGLAGVGAAKNIQYF,TGCAGCGTTGGGCTAGCGGGAGTTGGGGCGGCCAAAAACATTCAGTACTTC
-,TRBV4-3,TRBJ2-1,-,CASSQDGGLYNEQFF,TGCGCCAGCAGCCAAGATGGCGGCCTTTACAATGAGCAGTTCTTC
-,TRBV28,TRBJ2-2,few,CASRIPRDGNTGELFF,TGTGCCAGCAGAATACCCAGGGATGGGAACACCGGGGAGCTGTTTTTT